This T cell receptor (beta chain) is from a study of blood T cell repertoires in COVID-19. Background on the study: T cells, B-cell-depleted T cells, or PBMCs supplied cDNA or gDNA.

Measured with immunoSEQ multiplex PCR; TCRdb has only the in-frame clones, and not every one. This sample has 52,000 or so clones, with around 81% found just once. The sample was peripheral blood. This sequence originates from a human donor in a cohort sampled during active COVID-19.

CDR3 bases: TGTGCCAGCAGCTTAAATTTCGAGGAGACCCAGTACTTC. Protein product: CASSLNFEETQYF. The V and J genes are TRBV7-9 and TRBJ2-5; D ambiguous. Trimming removed 2 bases at V and 5 bases at J, with 9 bases between. Germline CDR1 and CDR2: SEHNR and FQNEAQ (reference sequence). The CDR3 is 13 amino acids.